The 20 T cell receptor beta chains reported below all come from one sample, sequenced in a study of PD-1 blockade in classical Hodgkin lymphoma. The repertoire was sequenced with immunoSEQ multiplex PCR; TCRdb's copy has only in-frame clones and lacks some. Of more than 35,000 clones listed, approximately 80% were seen once; the top ten hold 10% to 11%. Every patient relapsed after autologous stem cell transplantation, and brentuximab vedotin exposure varied. Sequenced here: peripheral blood mononuclear cells (PBMCs), sampled at baseline. Receptor source: a human donor with classical Hodgkin lymphoma.

This clone turned up a few times. The chain links TRBV19 to TRBJ1-5; maybe TRBD1 (6 bases). The V end was cut by 5 bases, the J end by 3 bases, with 11 bases between. There are 14 residues in the CDR3. Germline V gives CDR1 LNHDA, CDR2 SQIVND (reference sequence). The CDR3 region has the DNA TGTGCCAGTAGTTCCTCAGGGGCCAATCAGCCCCAGCATTTT. Translating it yields CASSSSGANQPQHF.

The rearrangement uses TRBV9 and TRBJ1-1; TRBD1 is a possible D gene (6 bases). Germline V CDR1 and CDR2: SGDLS, YYNGEE. The CDR3 length is 15 residues. V lost 3 bases to trimming and J lost 5 bases, with 17 bases between them. CDR3 sequence: CASSGPSRGWTEAFF. CDR3 sequence (DNA): TGTGCCAGCAGCGGGCCCAGCAGGGGTTGGACTGAAGCTTTCTTT.

The chain links TRBV2 to TRBJ1-3; the D is unclear. CDR1 SNHLY and CDR2 FYNNEI come from the germline V gene. CDR3 length: 17 residues. V was trimmed by 2 bases and J by 1 base, leaving 15 bases between them. CDR3 sequence (DNA): TGTGCCAGCAGTGAATTTGATCTTTGGGGTTCTGGAAACACCATATATTTT. It encodes CASSEFDLWGSGNTIYF.

The chain joins TRBV11-3 to TRBJ2-3, with 7 bases that match TRBD1. CDR3 length: 15 amino acids. Germline CDR1 SGHNT, CDR2 YENEEA. Losses at the gene ends were 5 bases for V and 3 bases for J; bases not matched to a gene: 8. The CDR3 sequence is CASSRDRARTDTQYF. The CDR3 region has the DNA TGTGCCAGCAGCAGAGACAGGGCGAGGACAGATACGCAGTATTTT.

This clone was seen just once. This chain uses TRBV27 with TRBJ2-1; D might be TRBD2 (6 bases). V was shortened by 3 bases and J by 0 bases, with 15 bases between the two germline ends. The CDR3 runs 17 residues. The V gene's germline CDR1 is MNHEY and CDR2 SMNVEV (reference sequence). The CDR3 coding sequence is TGTGCCAGCAGTTTCAAGAGGGCGGGGAGCTCCTACAATGAGCAGTTCTTC. It translates to CASSFKRAGSSYNEQFF.

This clone has a handful of counts. The same CDR3 is also encoded by other DNA sequences in this sample. V usage is TRBV9 and J usage is TRBJ1-1; TRBD1 aligns across 8 bases. This CDR3 has 15 amino acids. The germline V gene encodes CDR1 SGDLS and CDR2 YYNGEE. Trimming at V came to 3 bases and at J to 1 base, leaving 5 bases not matched to a gene. The CDR3 nucleotides read TGTGCCAGCAGCGCCGGACAGGGACGGAACACTGAAGCTTTCTTT. Translation gives CASSAGQGRNTEAFF.

This chain's CDR3 is CASSLGVGNEQFF. In DNA form, the CDR3 reads TGTGCCAGCAGCTTAGGGGTAGGGAATGAGCAGTTCTTC. The chain combines TRBV7-3 with TRBJ2-1; no definite D call. Per the germline V gene, CDR1 is SGHTA and CDR2 is FQGTGA. Trimming pared 2 bases from V and 7 bases from J, leaving 9 bases between. The CDR3 has 13 residues.

The chain joins TRBV18 to TRBJ2-5; unclear D gene. In germline, CDR1 is KGHSH, CDR2 LQKENI. Deletions cut 0 bases from V and 5 bases from J, with 16 bases between. This CDR3 comprises 16 residues. DNA of the CDR3: TGTGCCAGCTCACCACCATTGAGCCGACCTCAGGAGACCCAGTACTTC. Protein sequence: CASSPPLSRPQETQYF.

V usage is TRBV9 and J usage is TRBJ1-5, with 8 nucleotides matching TRBD1. Losses at the gene ends were 3 bases for V and 6 bases for J; bases not matched to a gene: 5. CDR1 is SGDLS, CDR2 YYNGEE, per germline. This CDR3 comprises 14 residues. The CDR3, as DNA: TGTGCCAGCAGCGCAGGGGGCCAGCTTCAGCCCCAGCATTTT. Translation: CASSAGGQLQPQHF.

This chain joins TRBV4-1 and TRBJ1-2; 7 bases are a match to TRBD1. Germline trimming cut 0 bases from V and 8 bases from J; bases unmatched to any gene: 9. The CDR3 is 15 residues long. Germline CDR1 and CDR2: MGHRA and YSYEKL. The CDR3 loop reads CASSQEDREKGGYTF. CDR3 DNA sequence: TGCGCCAGCAGCCAAGAAGACAGGGAGAAGGGAGGCTACACCTTC.

The rearrangement uses TRBV5-1 and TRBJ2-5; 11 positions match TRBD2. CDR3 size: 17 residues. V shed 4 bases, J shed 1 base, and the junction held 9 bases outside the gene matches. The germline V gene encodes CDR1 SGHRS and CDR2 YFSETQ. CDR3 nucleotide sequence: TGCGCCAGCAGCCAGGGACTAGCGGCTAGATCCCAAGAGACCCAGTACTTC. It translates to CASSQGLAARSQETQYF.

This clone was seen just once. V and J are TRBV28 and TRBJ1-4; D not resolved. The CDR3 is made up of 11 amino acids. Trimming stripped 6 bases from V and 5 bases from J, with 4 bases between. CDR1 is MDHEN and CDR2 is SYDVKM in the germline V gene. The CDR3 here is CASSPNEKLFF. The CDR3, as DNA: TGTGCCAGCAGCCCGAATGAAAAACTGTTTTTT.

This clone was picked up a small number of times. The chain is built from TRBV5-1 and TRBJ1-2; D remains ambiguous. The CDR3 contains 14 residues. V lost 3 bases, J lost 4 bases, and 13 bases lay in between. Germline-derived CDR1 and CDR2 are SGHRS and YFSETQ. The CDR3 is CASSSFEASYGYTF. CDR3 DNA sequence: TGCGCCAGCAGCTCGTTCGAAGCTAGCTATGGCTACACCTTC.

The genes are TRBV5-4 and TRBJ2-1; D uncertain. The CDR3 has 15 amino acids. V lost 0 bases to trimming and J lost 2 bases, with 9 bases between them. Per the germline V gene, CDR1 is SGHNT and CDR2 is YYREEE (reference sequence). The CDR3 DNA reads as TGTGCCAGCAGCTTGGGAGGCCCAGCCTACAATGAGCAGTTCTTC. Residues: CASSLGGPAYNEQFF.

This chain connects TRBV21-1 to TRBJ2-1; no check of the table's D call, TRBD2, against the DNA was made. TRBV21-1 is annotated as a pseudogene. CDR3 size: 9 residues. The CDR3 here is CRRGHEQFF. The DNA for the CDR3 is TGTCGACGCGGGCATGAGCAGTTCTTC.

The chain links TRBV11-2 to TRBJ1-2, with D perhaps matching TRBD1 (5 bases). CDR1 and CDR2 from the germline V gene are SGHAT and FQNNGV. V was cut by 2 bases and J by 2 bases, with 12 bases left in between. The CDR3 has 15 amino acids. The CDR3 here is CASSLRPGGNYGYTF. CDR3 nucleotide sequence: TGTGCCAGCAGCTTAAGGCCTGGGGGAAACTATGGCTACACCTTC. Variable domain in full (rest from reference TRBV11-2 and TRBJ1-2): EAGVAQSPRYKIIEKRQSVAFWCNPISGHATLYWYQQILGQGPKLLIQFQNNGVVDDSQLPKDRFSAERLKGVDSTLKIQPAKLEDSAVYLCASSLRPGGNYGYTFGSGTRLTVV.

DNA of the CDR3: TGTGCCTGCCGGAGGGACAGGGCGAACACCGGGGAGCTGTTTTTT. Translated: CACRRDRANTGELFF. The chain couples TRBV6-5 to TRBJ2-2; 9 nucleotides line up with TRBD1. The CDR3 loop spans 15 amino acids. V shed 11 bases, J shed 0 bases, and the junction held 7 bases outside the gene matches. Per germline, CDR1 MNHEY and CDR2 SVGAGI.

The rearrangement uses TRBV11-2 and TRBJ2-7; TRBD1 matches at 8 bases. Looked up from germline, CDR1 is SGHAT and CDR2 is FQNNGV. Trimming at V came to 5 bases and at J to 3 bases, leaving 12 bases not matched to a gene. The length of the CDR3 is 16 residues. In DNA, the CDR3 is TGTGCCAGCAGCCGCCTCGTCTACGGGACAGGCTACGAGCAGTACTTC. This gives the protein CASSRLVYGTGYEQYF.

The genes are TRBV6-1 and TRBJ2-7, with D maybe TRBD2 (5 bases). V was cut by 2 bases and J by 4 bases, with 12 bases left in between. This CDR3 comprises 14 residues. Germline values: CDR1 MNHNS, CDR2 SASEGT. The CDR3: CASSELTSGYEQYF. CDR3 bases: TGTGCCAGCAGTGAACTAACAAGCGGTTACGAGCAGTACTTC.

This clone was counted a single time. The J gene is TRBJ2-2, the V gene TRBV12-5; 9 nucleotides line up with TRBD1. CDR3 length: 15 amino acids. Germline values: CDR1 LGHNT, CDR2 FRNRAP. Trimming removed 6 bases from V and 1 base from J; junction bases left unmatched: 3. CDR3 sequence: CASGTGQGNTGELFF. CDR3 bases: TGTGCTAGTGGCACGGGACAGGGGAACACCGGGGAGCTGTTTTTT. The full variable domain, completed using reference TRBV12-5 and TRBJ2-2, is DARVTQTPRHKVTEMGQEVTMRCQPILGHNTVFWYRQTMMQGLELLAYFRNRAPLDDSGMPKDRFSAEMPDATLATLKIQPSEPRDSAVYFCASGTGQGNTGELFFGEGSRLTVL.